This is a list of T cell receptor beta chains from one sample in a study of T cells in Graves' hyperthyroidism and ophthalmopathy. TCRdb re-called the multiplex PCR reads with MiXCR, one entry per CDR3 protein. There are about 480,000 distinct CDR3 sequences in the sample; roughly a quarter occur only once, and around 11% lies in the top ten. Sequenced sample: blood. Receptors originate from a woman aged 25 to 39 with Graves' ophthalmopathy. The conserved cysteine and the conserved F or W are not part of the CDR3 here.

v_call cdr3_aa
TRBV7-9 ASSLQSGEQY
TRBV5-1 ASSVSGGRQETQY
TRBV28 ASNEQGTTEAF
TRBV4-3 ASSQVLGSREQY
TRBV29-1 SVDPTETQY
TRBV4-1 ASSHGNTGELF
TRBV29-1 SVAGTSRETQY
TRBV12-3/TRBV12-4 ASSSTLLATNEQY
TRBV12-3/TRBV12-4 ASSSEVRDVFSGYT
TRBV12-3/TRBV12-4 ASSSETRVGEQY
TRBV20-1 SAPADGVLEQY
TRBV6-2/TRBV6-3 ASTTGLGGYGYT
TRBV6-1 ASISGSLSNQPQH
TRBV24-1 ATSDQQGRETQY
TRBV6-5 ASSFRDTAF
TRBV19 ASSNSMNTEAF
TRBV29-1 SVEDSVTVELNGYT
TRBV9 ASSALTGVVDTIY
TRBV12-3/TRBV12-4 ASSLNLQGFGYT
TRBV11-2 ASSLLPGGTQPQH
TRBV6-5 ASYYSDGGGNYGYT
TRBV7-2 ASSQRGNHEQY
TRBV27 ATCAYLNTEAF
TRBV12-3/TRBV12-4 ASRPRTGAFGGYT
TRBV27 ASSYTSTGIYGYT
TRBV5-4 ASSLRGGSGYSNQPQH
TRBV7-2 ASSVVGGRNTEAF
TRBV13 ASSLGLAFDEQY
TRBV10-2 ASSDSLTVFEQY
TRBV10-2 ASSESGTGGNTEAF
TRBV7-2 ASSLRTGNQPQH
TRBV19 ASSIGPVATEAF
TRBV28 ASSGQALVAKNIQY
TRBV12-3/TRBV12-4 ASSSRTSNQPQH
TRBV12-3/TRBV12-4 ASTLVGWDTEAF
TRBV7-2 ASSLAREGLGYT
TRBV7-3 ASSIDRGETQY
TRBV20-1 SATEGGTEETQY
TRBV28 ASRSTDRDAF
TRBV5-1 ASSGDRDEQY